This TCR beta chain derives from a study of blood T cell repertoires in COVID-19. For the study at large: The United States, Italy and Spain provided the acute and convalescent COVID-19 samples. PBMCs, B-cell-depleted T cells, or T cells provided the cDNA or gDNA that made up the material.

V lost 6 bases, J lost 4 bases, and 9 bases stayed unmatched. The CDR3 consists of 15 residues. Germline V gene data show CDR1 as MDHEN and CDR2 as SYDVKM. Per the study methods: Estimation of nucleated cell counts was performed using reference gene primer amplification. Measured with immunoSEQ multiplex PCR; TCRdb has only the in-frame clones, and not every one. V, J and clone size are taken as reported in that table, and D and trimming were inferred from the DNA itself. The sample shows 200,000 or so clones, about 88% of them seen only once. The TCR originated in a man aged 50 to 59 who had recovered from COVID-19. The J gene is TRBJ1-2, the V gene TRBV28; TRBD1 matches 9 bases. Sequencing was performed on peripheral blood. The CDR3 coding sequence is TGTGCCAGCAGCTTACGGGACAGGGTATCCTATGGCTACACCTTC. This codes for CASSLRDRVSYGYTF.